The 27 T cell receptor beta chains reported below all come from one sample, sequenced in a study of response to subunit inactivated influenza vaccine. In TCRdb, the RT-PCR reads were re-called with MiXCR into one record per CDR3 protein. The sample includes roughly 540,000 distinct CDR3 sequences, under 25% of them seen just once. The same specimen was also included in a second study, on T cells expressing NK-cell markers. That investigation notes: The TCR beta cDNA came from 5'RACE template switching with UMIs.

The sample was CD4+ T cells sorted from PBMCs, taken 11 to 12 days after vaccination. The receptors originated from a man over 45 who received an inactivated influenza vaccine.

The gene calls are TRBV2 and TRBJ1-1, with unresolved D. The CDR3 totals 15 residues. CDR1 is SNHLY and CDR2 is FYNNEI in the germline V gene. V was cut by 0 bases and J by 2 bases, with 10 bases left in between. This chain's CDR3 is CASSEAGRINTEAFF. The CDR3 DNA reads TGTGCCAGCAGTGAAGCGGGCAGAATTAACACTGAAGCTTTCTTT.

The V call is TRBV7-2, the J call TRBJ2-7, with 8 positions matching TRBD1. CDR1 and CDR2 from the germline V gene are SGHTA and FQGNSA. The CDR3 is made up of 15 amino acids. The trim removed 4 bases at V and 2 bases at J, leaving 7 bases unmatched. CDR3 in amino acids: CASSSWDRTPYEQYF. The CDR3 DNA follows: TGTGCCAGCAGCTCCTGGGACAGGACCCCCTACGAGCAGTACTTC.

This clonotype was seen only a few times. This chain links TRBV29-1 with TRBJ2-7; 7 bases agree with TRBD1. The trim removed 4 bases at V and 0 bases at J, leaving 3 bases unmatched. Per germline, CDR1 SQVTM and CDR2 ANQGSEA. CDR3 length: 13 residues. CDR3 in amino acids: CSVGQGYSYEQYF. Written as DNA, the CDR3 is TGCAGCGTTGGACAGGGATACTCCTACGAGCAGTACTTC.

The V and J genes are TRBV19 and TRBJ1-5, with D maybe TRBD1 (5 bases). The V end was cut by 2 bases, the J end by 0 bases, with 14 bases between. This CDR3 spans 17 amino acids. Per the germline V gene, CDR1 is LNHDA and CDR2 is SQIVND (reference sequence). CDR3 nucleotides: TGTGCCAGTAGTATAATGTGGGACTTGTATAGCAATCAGCCCCAGCATTTT. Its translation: CASSIMWDLYSNQPQHF. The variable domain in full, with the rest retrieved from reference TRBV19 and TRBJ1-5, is DGGITQSPKYLFRKEGQNVTLSCEQNLNHDAMYWYRQDPGQGLRLIYYSQIVNDFQKGDIAEGYSVSREKKESFPLTVTSAQKNPTAFYLCASSIMWDLYSNQPQHFGDGTRLSIL.

The CDR3 protein is CASSQDILAGVTGELFF. CDR3 bases: TGCGCCAGCAGCCAAGATATACTAGCGGGAGTCACCGGGGAGCTGTTTTTT. J is TRBJ2-2 and V is TRBV4-1, with 11 bases that match TRBD2. Trimming took 0 bases from V and 4 from J; bases not matched to a gene: 4. This CDR3 region has 17 residues. Germline lookup yields CDR1 MGHRA and CDR2 YSYEKL.

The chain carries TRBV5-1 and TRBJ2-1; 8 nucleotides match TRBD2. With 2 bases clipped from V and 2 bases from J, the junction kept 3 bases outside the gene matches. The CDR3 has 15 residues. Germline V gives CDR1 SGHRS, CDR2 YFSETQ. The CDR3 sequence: CASSFSLAAYNEQFF. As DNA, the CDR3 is TGCGCCAGCAGCTTTTCACTAGCGGCCTACAATGAGCAGTTCTTC. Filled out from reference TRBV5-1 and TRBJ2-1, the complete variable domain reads KAGVTQTPRYLIKTRGQQVTLSCSPISGHRSVSWYQQTPGQGLQFLFEYFSETQRNKGNFPGRFSGRQFSNSRSEMNVSTLELGDSALYLCASSFSLAAYNEQFFGPGTRLTVL.

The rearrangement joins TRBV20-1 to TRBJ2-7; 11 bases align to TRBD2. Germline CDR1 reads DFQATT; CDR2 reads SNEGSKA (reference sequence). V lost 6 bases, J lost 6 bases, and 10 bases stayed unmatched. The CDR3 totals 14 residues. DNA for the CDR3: TGCAGTGCACCCCTCCTAGCGGGAGGATCCGAGCAGTACTTC. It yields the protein CSAPLLAGGSEQYF.

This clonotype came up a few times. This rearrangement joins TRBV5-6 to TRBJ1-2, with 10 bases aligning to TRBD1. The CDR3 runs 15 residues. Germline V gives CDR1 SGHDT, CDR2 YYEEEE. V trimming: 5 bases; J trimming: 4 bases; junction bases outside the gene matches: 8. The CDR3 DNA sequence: TGTGCCAGCAGTCATTGGACAGGGGGAGCCTATGGCTACACCTTC. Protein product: CASSHWTGGAYGYTF.

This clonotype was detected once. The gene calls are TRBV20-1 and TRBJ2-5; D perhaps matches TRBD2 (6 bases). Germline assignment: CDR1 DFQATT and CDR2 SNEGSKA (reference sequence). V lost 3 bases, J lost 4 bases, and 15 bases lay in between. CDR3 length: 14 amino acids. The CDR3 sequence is CSARDLGGVETQYF. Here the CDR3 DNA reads TGCAGTGCTAGGGATTTGGGGGGAGTAGAGACCCAGTACTTC.

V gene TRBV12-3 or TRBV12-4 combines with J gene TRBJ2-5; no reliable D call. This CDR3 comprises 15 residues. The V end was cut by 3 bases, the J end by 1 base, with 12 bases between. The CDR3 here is CASSFGGVAQETQYF. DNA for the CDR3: TGTGCCAGCAGTTTTGGCGGTGTGGCCCAAGAGACCCAGTACTTC.

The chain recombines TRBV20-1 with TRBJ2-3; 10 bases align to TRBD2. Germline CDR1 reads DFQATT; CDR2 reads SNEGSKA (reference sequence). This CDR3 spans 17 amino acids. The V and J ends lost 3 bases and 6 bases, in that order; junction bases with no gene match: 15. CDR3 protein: CSASAVLAGDYWDTQYF. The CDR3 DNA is TGCAGTGCTAGTGCGGTCCTAGCGGGGGATTATTGGGATACGCAGTATTTT.

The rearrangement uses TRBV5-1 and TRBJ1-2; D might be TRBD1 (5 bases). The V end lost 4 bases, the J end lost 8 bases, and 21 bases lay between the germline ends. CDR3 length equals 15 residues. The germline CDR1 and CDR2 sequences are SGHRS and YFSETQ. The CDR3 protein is CASSTLAETVGGYTF. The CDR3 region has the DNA TGCGCCAGCAGCACTTTGGCTGAGACAGTTGGCGGCTACACCTTC.

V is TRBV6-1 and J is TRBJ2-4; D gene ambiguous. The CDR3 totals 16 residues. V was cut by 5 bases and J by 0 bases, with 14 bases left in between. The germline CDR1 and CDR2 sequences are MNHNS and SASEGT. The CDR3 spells CASSRTGYQAKNIQYF. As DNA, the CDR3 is TGTGCCAGCAGTCGCACCGGATACCAAGCCAAAAACATTCAGTACTTC.

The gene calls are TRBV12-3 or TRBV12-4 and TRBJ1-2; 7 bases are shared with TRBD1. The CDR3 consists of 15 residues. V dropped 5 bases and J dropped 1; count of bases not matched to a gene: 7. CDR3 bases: TGTGCCAGCAGTCGCAGGGGGGGAGTTAACTATGGCTACACCTTC. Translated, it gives CASSRRGGVNYGYTF.

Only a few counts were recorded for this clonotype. Here the CDR3 DNA reads TGTGCCAGCAGTTTTTTTAACGGGGGGCATGGGGCCAACGTCCTGACTTTC. Amino acids: CASSFFNGGHGANVLTF. This chain uses TRBV28 with TRBJ2-6; D may be TRBD2 (7 bases). The CDR3 covers 17 residues. Trimming took 3 bases from V and 3 from J, leaving 15 bases between them. Germline V gene data show CDR1 as MDHEN and CDR2 as SYDVKM.

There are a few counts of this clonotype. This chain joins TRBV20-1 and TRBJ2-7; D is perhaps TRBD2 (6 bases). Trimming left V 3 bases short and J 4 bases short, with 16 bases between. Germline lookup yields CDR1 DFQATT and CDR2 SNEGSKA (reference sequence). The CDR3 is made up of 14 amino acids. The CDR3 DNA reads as TGCAGTGCTAGGGGGTCGGGAGCCGGATACGAGCAGTACTTC. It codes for CSARGSGAGYEQYF.

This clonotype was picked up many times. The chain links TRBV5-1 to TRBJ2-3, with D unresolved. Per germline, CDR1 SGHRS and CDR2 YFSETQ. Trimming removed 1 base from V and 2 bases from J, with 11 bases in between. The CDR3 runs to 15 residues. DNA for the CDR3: TGCGCCAGCAGCTTGTTGCCGGAACCCACAGATACGCAGTATTTT. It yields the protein CASSLLPEPTDTQYF.

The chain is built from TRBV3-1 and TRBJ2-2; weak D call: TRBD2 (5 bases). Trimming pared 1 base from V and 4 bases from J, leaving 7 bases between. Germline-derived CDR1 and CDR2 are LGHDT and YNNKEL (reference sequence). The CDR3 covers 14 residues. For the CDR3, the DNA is TGTGCCAGCAGCCAAGCTGCGGGCACCGGGGAGCTGTTTTTT. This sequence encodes CASSQAAGTGELFF.

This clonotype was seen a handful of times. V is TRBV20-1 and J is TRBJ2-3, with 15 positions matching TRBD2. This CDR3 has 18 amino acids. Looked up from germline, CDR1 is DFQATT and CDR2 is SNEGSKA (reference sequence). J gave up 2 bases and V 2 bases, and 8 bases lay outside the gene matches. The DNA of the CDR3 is TGCAGTGCTAGATTTACTCGGACTAGCGGGGGGGTCACAGATACGCAGTATTTT. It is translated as CSARFTRTSGGVTDTQYF.

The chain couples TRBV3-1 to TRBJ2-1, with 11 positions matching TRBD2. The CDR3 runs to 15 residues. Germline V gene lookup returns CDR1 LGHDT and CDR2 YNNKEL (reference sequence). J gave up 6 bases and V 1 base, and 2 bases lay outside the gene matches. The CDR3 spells CASSQASGGTNEQFF. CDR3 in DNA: TGTGCCAGCAGCCAAGCTAGCGGGGGGACCAATGAGCAGTTCTTC.

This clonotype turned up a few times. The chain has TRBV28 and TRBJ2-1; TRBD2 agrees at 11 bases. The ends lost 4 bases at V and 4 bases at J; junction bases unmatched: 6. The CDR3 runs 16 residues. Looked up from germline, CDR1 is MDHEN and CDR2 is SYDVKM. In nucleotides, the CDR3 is TGTGCCAGCAGTTCAACTAGCGGGGGAATTTACAATGAGCAGTTCTTC. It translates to CASSSTSGGIYNEQFF.

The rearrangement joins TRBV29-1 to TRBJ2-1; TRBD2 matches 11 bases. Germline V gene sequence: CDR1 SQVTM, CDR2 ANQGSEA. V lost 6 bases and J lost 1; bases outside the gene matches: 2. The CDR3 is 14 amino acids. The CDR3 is CSVGTSGSYNEQFF. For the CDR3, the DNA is TGCAGCGTCGGGACTAGCGGATCCTACAATGAGCAGTTCTTC.

DNA of the CDR3: TGTGCCAGCAGTACCTCCGGGACAGGTCGCACTTTCTTT. Amino acid sequence: CASSTSGTGRTFF. The chain employs TRBV6-1 and TRBJ1-1; 8 bases are shared with TRBD1. The ends lost 5 bases at V and 12 bases at J; junction bases unmatched: 11. The V gene's germline CDR1 is MNHNS and CDR2 SASEGT. CDR3 length equals 13 residues.

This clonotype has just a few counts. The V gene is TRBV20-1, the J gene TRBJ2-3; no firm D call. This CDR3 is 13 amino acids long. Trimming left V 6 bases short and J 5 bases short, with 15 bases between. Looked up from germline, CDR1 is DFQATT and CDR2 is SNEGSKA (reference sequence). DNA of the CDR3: TGCAGTGCAAAGAGGTTTGCGGAAGATACGCAGTATTTT. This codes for CSAKRFAEDTQYF.

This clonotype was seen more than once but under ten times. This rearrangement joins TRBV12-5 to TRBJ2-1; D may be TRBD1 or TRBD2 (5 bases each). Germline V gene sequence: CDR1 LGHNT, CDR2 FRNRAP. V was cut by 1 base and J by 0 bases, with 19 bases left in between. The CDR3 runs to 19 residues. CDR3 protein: CASGLDSHGAILSYNEQFF. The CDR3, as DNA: TGTGCTAGTGGTTTGGACTCACACGGGGCGATCCTCTCCTACAATGAGCAGTTCTTC.

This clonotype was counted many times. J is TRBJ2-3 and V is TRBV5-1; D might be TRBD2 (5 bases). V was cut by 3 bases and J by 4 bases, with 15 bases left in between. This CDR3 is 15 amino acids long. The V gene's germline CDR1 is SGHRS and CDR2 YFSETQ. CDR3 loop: CASSSWGALADTQYF. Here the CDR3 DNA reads TGCGCCAGCAGCTCCTGGGGAGCGTTGGCAGATACGCAGTATTTT. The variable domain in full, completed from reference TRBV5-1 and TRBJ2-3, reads KAGVTQTPRYLIKTRGQQVTLSCSPISGHRSVSWYQQTPGQGLQFLFEYFSETQRNKGNFPGRFSGRQFSNSRSEMNVSTLELGDSALYLCASSSWGALADTQYFGPGTRLTVL.

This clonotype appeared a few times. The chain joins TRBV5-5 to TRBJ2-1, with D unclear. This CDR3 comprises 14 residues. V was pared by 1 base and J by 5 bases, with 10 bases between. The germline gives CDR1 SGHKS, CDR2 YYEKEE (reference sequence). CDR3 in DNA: TGTGCCAGCAGCTTGTTTGGCCAGGACAATGAGCAGTTCTTC. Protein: CASSLFGQDNEQFF.